This TCR beta chain was captured by sequencing in a study of blood T cell repertoires in COVID-19. Study-level background: T cells, B-cell-depleted T cells, or PBMCs supplied cDNA or gDNA.

In this sample, this clone turned up once. Repertoires were generated with immunoSEQ multiplex PCR, while TCRdb's copy carries only in-frame clones and drops some. The sample holds roughly 150,000 clones; under 95% are singletons and the top ten take approximately 2.4%. The CDR3 consists of 15 residues. The V gene's germline CDR1 is KGHSH and CDR2 LQKENI. Between the trimmed V and J ends, which lost 0 bases and 8 bases, there was a span of 14 bases. The chain recombines TRBV18 with TRBJ2-1; TRBD2 is a possible D gene (6 bases). The TCR comes from a man aged 18 to 30 with acute or convalescent COVID-19. The sample taken for sequencing was peripheral blood. The CDR3 region is CASSPPRRGSDEQFF. Written as DNA, the CDR3 is TGTGCCAGCTCACCACCGAGGAGGGGCAGCGATGAGCAGTTCTTC.